The 31 T cell receptor beta chains given below trace back to one sample, sequenced in a study of T cells in Graves' hyperthyroidism and ophthalmopathy. TCR beta CDR3 regions were amplified from RNA. Using the HTBI primer set, a first-round RT-PCR was run on the TCR CDR3. TCRdb recomputed calls from the multiplex PCR reads with MiXCR, one row per CDR3 protein. The top ten hold 17% of the sample, which has 35,000 to 45,000 distinct CDR3 sequences, about 50% seen once. Input material: blood. These receptors were taken from a man aged 35-49 years with Graves' ophthalmopathy.

This sequence joins TRBV10-3 and TRBJ2-7; the D gene is possibly TRBD2 (12 bases). Trimming removed 2 bases from V and 7 bases from J, with 33 bases in between. Germline assignment: CDR1 ENHRY and CDR2 SYGVKD. The CDR3 totals 20 residues. In DNA, the CDR3 is TGTGCCATCAGTGAGGGGACAGGGGGAACTCTAGCGGGAGGGCCGGGGGAGCAGTACTTC. It is translated as CAISEGTGGTLAGGPGEQYF.

This clonotype has at least ten counts. The rearrangement links TRBV20-1 to TRBJ1-1; 9 positions agree with TRBD1. The V and J ends lost 7 bases and 1 base, in that order; junction bases with no gene match: 4. There are 13 residues in the CDR3. The germline V gene has CDR1 DFQATT and CDR2 SNEGSKA (reference sequence). The CDR3 nucleotides are TGCAGTGTAGCACAGGGGGCGAACACTGAAGCTTTCTTT. Amino acid sequence: CSVAQGANTEAFF.

The V call is TRBV12-3 or TRBV12-4, the J call TRBJ2-3; possibly TRBD2 for D (5 bases). The V end was cut by 7 bases, the J end by 13 bases, with 15 bases between. The CDR3 has 11 amino acids. CDR3 DNA sequence: TGTGCCAGCACCCTCTCGCAGAGGGAGTATTTT. Its translation is CASTLSQREYF.

Of note for this clonotype: At one end the junction does not follow the germline gene, possibly because of a read error. The chain links TRBV25-1 to TRBJ2-1; tentatively, D is TRBD1 (6 bases). Germline-derived CDR1 and CDR2 are MGHDK and SYGVNS. CDR3 length: 15 amino acids. DNA for the CDR3: TGTTCCAGCGCCGAAGGGACACCTAGGGTTCGTGAGCAGTTCTTC. It encodes CSSAEGTPRVREQFF. Full variable domain (rest looked up from reference TRBV25-1 and TRBJ2-1): EADIYQTPRYLVIGTGKKITLECSQTMGHDKMYWYQQDPGMELHLIHYSYGVNSTEKGDLSSESTVSRIRTEHFPLTLESARPSHTSQYLCSSAEGTPRVREQFFGPGTRLTVL.

On this clonotype itself: Without the conserved terminal phenylalanine or tryptophan, this CDR3 likely stems from a read error. J is TRBJ2-3 and V is TRBV5-6, with a tentative D call TRBD1 (6 bases). Per germline, CDR1 SGHDT and CDR2 YYEEEE. This CDR3 spans 16 amino acids. Deletions cut 6 bases from V and 8 bases from J, with 25 bases between. CDR3 in DNA: TGTGCCAGCAACCTGGGGGCGCAAGCGGCAGGAGGTACGCAGTATGTT. Translating it yields CASNLGAQAAGGTQYV.

This clonotype was seen ten or more times. The chain carries TRBV20-1 and TRBJ2-1; D gene unclear. Trimming removed 0 bases from V and 11 bases from J, with 8 bases in between. Germline CDR1 is DFQATT and CDR2 is SNEGSKA (reference sequence). The CDR3 sequence is 11 residues long. This chain's CDR3 is CSARDPEKQFF. Here the CDR3 DNA reads TGCAGTGCTAGAGATCCAGAAAAGCAGTTCTTC.

The J gene is TRBJ2-5, the V gene TRBV20-1; no clear D. Germline V gene sequence: CDR1 DFQATT, CDR2 SNEGSKA (reference sequence). V was pared by 7 bases and J by 0 bases, with 9 bases between. The CDR3 sequence is 12 residues long. CDR3 coding DNA: TGCAGTGTGCGCGGATACCAAGAGACCCAGTACTTC. Amino acids: CSVRGYQETQYF.

In this sample, this clonotype is medium-sized. The rearrangement uses TRBV29-1 and TRBJ1-5; D is unresolved. The germline gives CDR1 SQVTM, CDR2 ANQGSEA. The CDR3 spans 12 residues. The V gene lost 4 bases and the J gene lost 2 bases, with 6 bases spanning the gap. CDR3 nucleotides: TGCAGCGTTGCTGGCGGCAATCAGCCCCAGCATTTT. Its protein product is CSVAGGNQPQHF.

The CDR3 here is CASSLVGQQETQYF. CDR3 DNA: TGTGCCAGCAGCTTAGTGGGCCAACAAGAGACCCAGTACTTC. V usage is TRBV7-9 and J usage is TRBJ2-5, with D unclear. The germline V and J ends were trimmed by 1 base and 2 bases, with 8 bases remaining between them. Germline V gives CDR1 SEHNR, CDR2 FQNEAQ (reference sequence). This CDR3 has 14 amino acids. The whole variable domain, remainder taken from reference TRBV7-9 and TRBJ2-5, is DTGVSQNPRHKITKRGQNVTFRCDPISEHNRLYWYRQTLGQGPEFLTYFQNEAQLEKSRLLSDRFSAERPKGSFSTLEIQRTEQGDSAMYLCASSLVGQQETQYFGPGTRLLVL.

This clonotype was recorded at least ten times. This rearrangement joins TRBV18 to TRBJ2-7; a possible D gene is TRBD2 (5 bases). CDR1 and CDR2 from the germline V gene are KGHSH and LQKENI. CDR3 size: 15 residues. V dropped 5 bases and J dropped 3 bases, with 17 bases sitting between them. This CDR3 reads CASSTESGYLYEQYF. CDR3 nucleotides: TGTGCCAGCTCAACCGAGTCGGGGTATCTCTACGAGCAGTACTTC.

The CDR3 reads CSASGQMRTEAFF. The CDR3 DNA reads TGCAGTGCTAGTGGGCAGATGCGAACTGAAGCTTTCTTT. The chain uses TRBV20-1 and TRBJ1-1; unclear D gene. V lost 3 bases to trimming and J lost 5 bases, with 13 bases between them. The CDR3 is 13 amino acids. Per germline, CDR1 DFQATT and CDR2 SNEGSKA (reference sequence).

The chain recombines TRBV9 with TRBJ2-7; weak D call: TRBD1 (5 bases). The CDR3 has 15 residues. Trimming took off 0 bases at V and 5 bases at J, with 15 bases between the two ends. Per germline, CDR1 SGDLS and CDR2 YYNGEE. CDR3 in DNA: TGTGCCAGCAGCGTAGGAGGCTCTGGGGCCAACGAGCAGTACTTC. Amino acids: CASSVGGSGANEQYF.

Many counts were recorded for this clonotype. The chain carries TRBV4-1 and TRBJ1-3; D is ambiguous. V dropped 1 base and J dropped 0 bases, with 10 bases sitting between them. The germline gives CDR1 MGHRA, CDR2 YSYEKL. The CDR3 has 16 amino acids. CDR3 sequence reads: CASSQGTQNSGNTIYF. Here the CDR3 DNA reads TGCGCCAGCAGCCAAGGGACCCAAAACTCTGGAAACACCATATATTTT.

The chain employs TRBV7-9 and TRBJ2-5, with 7 bases matching TRBD1. CDR3 length: 15 amino acids. V shed 0 bases, J shed 2 bases, and the junction held 3 bases outside the gene matches. Germline V gives CDR1 SEHNR, CDR2 FQNEAQ (reference sequence). CDR3 in DNA: TGTGCCAGCAGCTTAGCGCTACAGGGGCAAGAGACCCAGTACTTC. It translates to CASSLALQGQETQYF.

The V and J genes are TRBV4-2 and TRBJ2-5; 8 nucleotides agree with TRBD2. V was pared by 5 bases and J by 2 bases, with 16 bases of the junction left unmatched. Germline CDR1 and CDR2: LGHNA and YNFKEQ. The CDR3 is made up of 18 amino acids. In DNA, the CDR3 is TGTGCCAGCAGCAACGACGGGAGGGCCCTAGTTAATCAAGAGACCCAGTACTTC. Protein: CASSNDGRALVNQETQYF.

This clonotype was detected ten times or more. This sequence joins TRBV4-1 and TRBJ2-7; TRBD2 matches at 9 bases. J was trimmed by 2 bases and V by 1 base; bases with no gene match: 9. This CDR3 spans 17 amino acids. Per germline, CDR1 MGHRA and CDR2 YSYEKL. The CDR3 bases are TGCGCCAGCAGCCAAGGGACCGGGGGCGGGGGGGCCTACGAGCAGTACTTC. It yields the protein CASSQGTGGGGAYEQYF.

This clonotype was seen once. Since no conserved phenylalanine or tryptophan closes the CDR3, a read error is the likely cause. The limits of the CDR3 on the DNA are not certain, so only TCRdb's listed CDR3 is given. The chain has TRBV20-1 and TRBJ2-2; the table assigns TRBD2, which was not confirmed against the DNA. The V gene's germline CDR1 is DFQATT and CDR2 SNEGSKA (reference sequence). The CDR3 has 17 residues if both end residues are counted. CDR3 sequence: CSASGVRSGGHPGELVL.

Within the sample, this clonotype is medium-sized (0.01 to 0.1%). The junction shows a germline mismatch at one end, possibly a read error. The rearrangement uses TRBV7-7 and TRBJ2-1, with a possible D match to TRBD1 (5 bases). The germline gives CDR1 SSHAT, CDR2 FNYEAQ (reference sequence). This CDR3 contains 14 residues. CDR3 DNA sequence: TGTGCTAGCAGCGCCCGACAGAGTAGCAATGAGCAGTTCTTC. It encodes CASSARQSSNEQFF.

This clonotype was counted at least ten times. The genes are TRBV19 and TRBJ2-1; no clear D gene. The length of the CDR3 is 14 residues. Germline loops: CDR1 LNHDA, CDR2 SQIVND (reference sequence). Trimming cost V 1 base and J 5 bases, with 9 bases left between them. This CDR3 reads CASSIAGRNNEQFF. The CDR3 nucleotides read TGTGCCAGTAGTATAGCTGGTAGGAACAATGAGCAGTTCTTC.

V is TRBV10-3 and J is TRBJ2-1, with TRBD2 matching 8 bases. Germline V gives CDR1 ENHRY, CDR2 SYGVKD. CDR3 size: 13 residues. The V segment lost 6 bases and the J segment 3 bases; nucleotides outside the gene matches: 1. The CDR3 sequence is CAIRAGGYNEQFF. The DNA of the CDR3 is TGTGCCATCAGGGCGGGGGGCTACAATGAGCAGTTCTTC.

CDR3 protein: CGPRDSLYGYTF. The CDR3 DNA follows: TGCGGTCCGAGAGACAGTCTTTATGGCTACACCTTC. This rearrangement joins TRBV29-1 to TRBJ1-2, with D tentatively TRBD1 (5 bases). Germline loops: CDR1 SQVTM, CDR2 ANQGSEA. This CDR3 region has 12 residues.

As DNA, the CDR3 is TGTGCCAGCGGGGGTGCAGATACGCAGTATTTT. This gives the protein CASGGADTQYF. The chain recombines TRBV9 with TRBJ2-3; D may match TRBD1 or TRBD2 (5 bases each). Germline CDR1 and CDR2: SGDLS and YYNGEE. The CDR3 runs 11 residues. Trimming left V 7 bases short and J 4 bases short, with 7 bases between.

This clonotype was found once. Sequence at one end of the junction differs from germline and may be a read error. This rearrangement joins TRBV7-3 to TRBJ2-7, with D tentatively TRBD1 (6 bases). The CDR3 has 13 residues. Germline values: CDR1 SGHTA, CDR2 FQGTGA. The CDR3 bases are TGTGCCAGCAGCCTAACAGGGACCCACGAGCAGTACTTC. Protein sequence: CASSLTGTHEQYF.

On this clonotype: No conserved phenylalanine or tryptophan ends this CDR3, so it is likely a read error. The DNA is left out, because the CDR3 cannot be placed on it with certainty; the CDR3 is given as TCRdb lists it. The chain couples TRBV5-1 to TRBJ2-5. The CDR3 has 13 residues if both end residues are counted. Germline CDR1 SGHRS, CDR2 YFSETQ. The CDR3 loop reads CVQPVPSCWRKDK.

This clonotype was recorded many times. The rearrangement joins TRBV28 to TRBJ2-3, with D possibly matching TRBD1 (5 bases). With 1 base removed from V and 5 bases from J, the gap between germline ends came to 13 bases. This CDR3 region has 15 residues. The germline V gene has CDR1 MDHEN and CDR2 SYDVKM. The DNA of the CDR3 is TGTGCCAGCAGTTTATCAGGGTTAACCGGAGATACGCAGTATTTT. This codes for CASSLSGLTGDTQYF. Drawing the rest from reference TRBV28 and TRBJ2-3, the complete variable domain is DVKVTQSSRYLVKRTGEKVFLECVQDMDHENMFWYRQDPGLGLRLIYFSYDVKMKEKGDIPEGYSVSREKKERFSLILESASTNQTSMYLCASSLSGLTGDTQYFGPGTRLTVL.

Sample share makes this clonotype medium-sized. V is TRBV20-1 and J is TRBJ1-6; TRBD1 aligns across 12 bases. From germline, CDR1 is DFQATT and CDR2 SNEGSKA (reference sequence). V lost 0 bases, J lost 10 bases, and 1 base stayed unmatched. The CDR3 has 14 amino acids. The CDR3 sequence: CSARDGTGGSPLHF. CDR3 sequence (DNA): TGCAGTGCTAGAGATGGGACAGGGGGCTCACCCCTCCACTTT.

This clonotype was seen many times. The genes are TRBV12-3 or TRBV12-4 and TRBJ2-1; TRBD2 might be the D (7 bases). This CDR3 region has 15 residues. The V gene lost 7 bases and the J gene lost 8 bases, with 21 bases spanning the gap. The CDR3 DNA is TGTGCCAGCAACACTAGGGGGGGCTCGGGGGATGAGCAGTTCTTC. Residues: CASNTRGGSGDEQFF.

This clonotype occurred once. The chain recombines TRBV24-1 with TRBJ1-1, with 7 bases aligning to TRBD1. V lost 7 bases to trimming and J lost 0 bases; unmatched junction nucleotides: 4. There are 14 residues in the CDR3. CDR1 KGHDR and CDR2 SFDVKD come from the germline V gene. CDR3: CATRGDSMNTEAFF. Written as DNA, the CDR3 is TGTGCCACCAGGGGGGACAGTATGAACACTGAAGCTTTCTTT.

J is TRBJ2-4 and V is TRBV10-2, with a weak D call TRBD1 (5 bases). The length of the CDR3 is 14 residues. Germline V gene data show CDR1 as WSHSY and CDR2 as SAAADI. V shed 3 bases and J shed 6 bases, with 12 bases lying between them. The CDR3 here is CASSDLRQGNIQYF. DNA for the CDR3: TGCGCCAGCAGTGACTTACGGCAGGGAAACATTCAGTACTTC.

This clonotype was recorded at least ten times. This chain connects TRBV20-1 to TRBJ2-7; D is unclear. Trimming took 1 base from V and 6 from J, leaving 19 bases between them. Germline CDR1 reads DFQATT; CDR2 reads SNEGSKA (reference sequence). The CDR3 consists of 15 residues. This chain's CDR3 is CSARGGHSAPLEQYF. In DNA, the CDR3 is TGCAGTGCTAGAGGTGGTCACAGTGCACCCCTCGAGCAGTACTTC.

This clonotype was seen at least ten times. The gene calls are TRBV3-1 and TRBJ1-2, with D uncertain. V was cut by 0 bases and J by 2 bases, with 7 bases left in between. The CDR3 has 14 residues. Germline CDR1 is LGHDT and CDR2 is YNNKEL (reference sequence). CDR3 amino acids: CASSQEGQNYGYTF. The CDR3 DNA sequence: TGTGCCAGCAGCCAAGAAGGTCAGAACTATGGCTACACCTTC.